The 27 T cell receptor beta chains presented below share a single source sample, sequenced in a study of Tregs in tolerant kidney transplant recipients. Sequencing used immunoSEQ multiplex PCR; TCRdb keeps in-frame clones, though not all of them. The table shows some 62,000 clones, with roughly 98% occurring only once. The sequencing here drew on Tregs from blood, taken before the transplant. The receptors come from a human donor who received a combined kidney and bone marrow transplant.

The CDR3: CATSSETGLTTGELFF. In nucleotides, the CDR3 is TGTGCCACCAGCAGTGAGACAGGGCTTACAACCGGGGAGCTGTTTTTT. V usage is TRBV15 and J usage is TRBJ2-2, with 7 bases that match TRBD1. The CDR3 extends over 16 amino acids. Germline values: CDR1 LNHNV, CDR2 YYDKDF (reference sequence). J lost 5 bases, V lost 3 bases, and 9 bases had no gene match.

V usage is TRBV30 and J usage is TRBJ1-1; D might be TRBD1 (6 bases). V was pared by 3 bases and J by 4 bases, with 15 bases between. In germline, CDR1 is GTSNPN, CDR2 SVGIG (reference sequence). This CDR3 comprises 14 residues. CDR3 DNA sequence: TGTGCCTGGAGGGGGACCAGGGGAAGCACTGAAGCTTTCTTT. Translation: CAWRGTRGSTEAFF.

V and J are TRBV11-3 and TRBJ1-4; 7 bases are shared with TRBD1. CDR1 and CDR2 (germline): SGHNT, YENEEA. V shed 5 bases, J shed 7 bases, and the junction held 7 bases outside the gene matches. The CDR3 is 14 amino acids. The CDR3 sequence is CASSLGAGGEKLFF. CDR3 nucleotide sequence: TGTGCCAGCAGCCTGGGTGCAGGGGGTGAAAAACTGTTTTTT.

Concerning this clone: Compared with germline, one end of the junction differs, possibly owing to a read error. The chain links TRBV30 to TRBJ1-1; no clear D. The length of the CDR3 is 11 residues. Germline CDR1 is GTSNPN and CDR2 is SVGIG (reference sequence). The CDR3 region has the DNA TGTGCCTGGAGTGTAAGATCAACTCCGAAATTT. Encoded protein: CAWSVRSTPKF.

The J gene is TRBJ1-2, the V gene TRBV5-4; possibly TRBD1 for D (5 bases). Germline lookup yields CDR1 SGHNT and CDR2 YYREEE (reference sequence). The CDR3 covers 15 residues. Trimming took 0 bases from V and 2 from J, leaving 11 bases between them. DNA of the CDR3: TGTGCCAGCAGCTTGGGCGGGGGGGAGAACTATGGCTACACCTTC. Encoded protein: CASSLGGGENYGYTF.

The chain combines TRBV5-1 with TRBJ1-6, with 8 positions matching TRBD1. Per the germline V gene, CDR1 is SGHRS and CDR2 is YFSETQ. The CDR3 totals 17 residues. V gave up 4 bases and J gave up 2 bases; unmatched junction bases: 8. This CDR3 reads CASSAGTGQTYNSPLHF. In DNA form, the CDR3 reads TGCGCCAGCAGCGCGGGGACAGGACAAACCTATAATTCACCCCTCCACTTT.

The gene calls are TRBV5-1 and TRBJ1-5, with D unclear. The V gene lost 3 bases and the J gene lost 0 bases, with 10 bases spanning the gap. Germline V gene data show CDR1 as SGHRS and CDR2 as YFSETQ. CDR3 length: 15 amino acids. CDR3 sequence (DNA): TGCGCCAGCAGCTGGGGAGGGAATAGCAATCAGCCCCAGCATTTT. It codes for CASSWGGNSNQPQHF.

The CDR3 is CASSLYTGGADTQYF. The CDR3 DNA is TGCGCCAGCAGCTTGTATACAGGGGGAGCAGATACGCAGTATTTT. V and J are TRBV5-1 and TRBJ2-3; 8 bases are a match to TRBD1. The V and J ends lost 1 base and 4 bases, in that order; junction bases with no gene match: 5. Germline CDR1 SGHRS, CDR2 YFSETQ. The CDR3 covers 15 residues.

The chain recombines TRBV5-1 with TRBJ2-4, with a weak D call TRBD1 (6 bases). The CDR3 totals 14 residues. The germline V and J ends were trimmed by 0 bases and 4 bases, with 8 bases remaining between them. The germline CDR1 and CDR2 sequences are SGHRS and YFSETQ. The CDR3 nucleotides read TGCGCCAGCAGCTTGGTCGGACAGAAAAACATTCAGTACTTC. Its protein product is CASSLVGQKNIQYF.

V is TRBV5-1 and J is TRBJ2-5; D perhaps matches TRBD1 (6 bases). V lost 0 bases and J 6 bases, leaving 12 bases between the germline ends. The germline CDR1 and CDR2 sequences are SGHRS and YFSETQ. The CDR3 is made up of 14 amino acids. This CDR3 is CASSLGTGQQTQYF. The CDR3 DNA sequence: TGCGCCAGCAGCTTGGGAACAGGGCAGCAGACCCAGTACTTC.

The J gene is TRBJ2-7, the V gene TRBV10-3; D perhaps matches TRBD2 (5 bases). V lost 0 bases to trimming and J lost 3 bases, with 9 bases between them. Germline V gene sequence: CDR1 ENHRY, CDR2 SYGVKD. This CDR3 comprises 14 residues. The CDR3 spells CAISESTSIYEQYF. The CDR3 bases are TGTGCCATCAGTGAGTCAACTAGTATCTACGAGCAGTACTTC.

V gene TRBV11-3 combines with J gene TRBJ2-2; 8 bases align to TRBD2. V was clipped by 5 bases and J by 2 bases; unmatched bases: 4. This CDR3 region has 15 residues. CDR1 is SGHNT, CDR2 YENEEA, per germline. The chain's CDR3 is CASSPGGVNTGELFF. In nucleotides, the CDR3 is TGTGCCAGCAGCCCGGGAGGGGTCAACACCGGGGAGCTGTTTTTT. The whole variable domain, filled in from reference TRBV11-3 and TRBJ2-2, reads EAGVVQSPRYKIIEKKQPVAFWCNPISGHNTLYWYLQNLGQGPELLIRYENEEAVDDSQLPKDRFSAERLKGVDSTLKIQPAELGDSAVYLCASSPGGVNTGELFFGEGSRLTVL.

This sequence joins TRBV19 and TRBJ2-3, with 10 bases that match TRBD2. The germline gives CDR1 LNHDA, CDR2 SQIVND (reference sequence). The CDR3 consists of 14 residues. With 10 bases clipped from V and 5 bases from J, the junction kept 9 bases outside the gene matches. In nucleotides, the CDR3 is TGTGCCACCTCAGCGGGAGGGCCCGTAGATACGCAGTATTTT. This gives the protein CATSAGGPVDTQYF.

This rearrangement joins TRBV7-2 to TRBJ2-7; 10 nucleotides line up with TRBD2. Per germline, CDR1 SGHTA and CDR2 FQGNSA. The CDR3 runs 15 residues. The junction had 6 bases not matched to a gene; V was cut back by 5 bases and J by 2 bases. The CDR3 sequence is CASSPRTSGPYEQYF. The DNA of the CDR3 is TGTGCCAGCAGCCCAAGGACTAGCGGTCCCTACGAGCAGTACTTC.

The V and J genes are TRBV12-5 and TRBJ1-3; D remains unclear. V was shortened by 4 bases and J by 5 bases, with 9 bases between the two germline ends. CDR1 and CDR2 from the germline V gene are LGHNT and FRNRAP. The CDR3 loop spans 13 amino acids. CDR3 region: CASGSQFRNTIYF. The CDR3 region has the DNA TGTGCTAGTGGTTCCCAGTTCCGAAACACCATATATTTT.

This sequence joins TRBV5-4 and TRBJ2-2; 16 nucleotides line up with TRBD2. The CDR3 sequence is 17 residues long. The germline V gene has CDR1 SGHNT and CDR2 YYREEE (reference sequence). J gave up 6 bases and V 4 bases, and 6 bases lay outside the gene matches. The CDR3 loop reads CASSRGLAGGRAGELFF. Written as DNA, the CDR3 is TGTGCCAGCAGCAGGGGACTAGCGGGGGGGCGGGCCGGGGAGCTGTTTTTT.

The CDR3 DNA reads TGTGCCAGCAGCTACCAACAGGTGGCCTCTGGGAATGAGCAGTTCTTC. It codes for CASSYQQVASGNEQFF. The chain combines TRBV7-2 with TRBJ2-1, with TRBD1 as a possible D gene (5 bases). V gave up 4 bases and J gave up 7 bases, with 20 bases separating them. Germline V gene lookup returns CDR1 SGHTA and CDR2 FQGNSA. The CDR3 runs to 16 residues.

This clone appeared once. The genes are TRBV5-4 and TRBJ1-1, with a possible D match to TRBD1 (5 bases). The germline gives CDR1 SGHNT, CDR2 YYREEE (reference sequence). Between the trimmed V and J ends, which lost 0 bases and 0 bases, there was a span of 12 bases. The CDR3 is 16 residues long. As DNA, the CDR3 is TGTGCCAGCAGCTTGGGGGGCCCGCGACTGAACACTGAAGCTTTCTTT. This codes for CASSLGGPRLNTEAFF.

The chain uses TRBV11-3 and TRBJ2-5, with 10 nucleotides matching TRBD2. This CDR3 has 17 residues. Germline CDR1 SGHNT, CDR2 YENEEA. The V segment lost 2 bases and the J segment 0 bases; nucleotides outside the gene matches: 6. The DNA for the CDR3 is TGTGCCAGCAGCTTAAGCCCAGCGGGAGGGTACCAAGAGACCCAGTACTTC. This sequence encodes CASSLSPAGGYQETQYF. Drawing the rest from reference TRBV11-3 and TRBJ2-5, the complete variable domain is EAGVVQSPRYKIIEKKQPVAFWCNPISGHNTLYWYLQNLGQGPELLIRYENEEAVDDSQLPKDRFSAERLKGVDSTLKIQPAELGDSAVYLCASSLSPAGGYQETQYFGPGTRLLVL.

The rearrangement joins TRBV28 to TRBJ1-5; D is unclear. This CDR3 contains 12 residues. The ends were cut back, 5 bases at V and 6 bases at J, with 8 bases in the middle. CDR1 MDHEN and CDR2 SYDVKM come from the germline V gene. CDR3 nucleotides: TGTGCCAGCAGTCCCCCGGGTCAGCCCCAGCATTTT. Its translation is CASSPPGQPQHF.

The V and J genes are TRBV9 and TRBJ2-1; the match to TRBD2 covers 7 bases. V dropped 0 bases and J dropped 6; count of bases not matched to a gene: 9. The CDR3 is 16 residues long. Germline-derived CDR1 and CDR2 are SGDLS and YYNGEE. This chain's CDR3 is CASSVVSAGAGNEQFF. The DNA for the CDR3 is TGTGCCAGCAGCGTAGTCTCCGCGGGAGCGGGCAATGAGCAGTTCTTC.

The genes are TRBV13 and TRBJ1-6; D may be TRBD1 (6 bases). Trimming took off 2 bases at V and 9 bases at J, with 11 bases between the two ends. Germline lookup yields CDR1 PRHDT and CDR2 FYEKMQ (reference sequence). CDR3 length: 14 residues. The CDR3 loop is CASSLIRGSSPLHF. The CDR3 region has the DNA TGTGCCAGCAGCTTAATCAGGGGTAGTTCACCCCTCCACTTT. Together with reference TRBV13 and TRBJ1-6, the CDR3 gives the full variable domain: AAGVIQSPRHLIKEKRETATLKCYPIPRHDTVYWYQQGPGQDPQFLISFYEKMQSDKGSIPDRFSAQQFSDYHSELNMSSLELGDSALYFCASSLIRGSSPLHFGNGTRLTVT.

The CDR3 loop is CASSGGQGVGNEQYF. CDR3 bases: TGTGCCAGCTCGGGTGGACAGGGGGTTGGCAACGAGCAGTACTTC. V usage is TRBV18 and J usage is TRBJ2-7; 10 bases agree with TRBD1. Germline V gene data show CDR1 as KGHSH and CDR2 as LQKENI. This CDR3 comprises 15 residues. The junction had 10 bases not matched to a gene; V was cut back by 6 bases and J by 5 bases.

The chain uses TRBV28 and TRBJ1-4, with 8 bases fitting TRBD1. The V segment lost 6 bases and the J segment 8 bases; nucleotides outside the gene matches: 2. CDR3 length: 12 residues. Germline V gene data show CDR1 as MDHEN and CDR2 as SYDVKM. DNA of the CDR3: TGTGCCAGCAGACAGGGGGGGGAAAAACTGTTTTTT. It translates to CASRQGGEKLFF. The full variable domain, completed using reference TRBV28 and TRBJ1-4, is DVKVTQSSRYLVKRTGEKVFLECVQDMDHENMFWYRQDPGLGLRLIYFSYDVKMKEKGDIPEGYSVSREKKERFSLILESASTNQTSMYLCASRQGGEKLFFGSGTQLSVL.

The V and J genes are TRBV14 and TRBJ2-5, with 7 positions matching TRBD2. The germline V gene encodes CDR1 SGHDN and CDR2 FVKESK. The CDR3 runs to 18 residues. Losses at the gene ends were 1 base for V and 5 bases for J; bases not matched to a gene: 16. CDR3 region: CASSQGRRGRANAETQYF. CDR3 nucleotide sequence: TGTGCCAGCAGCCAAGGTCGTAGAGGGAGGGCAAATGCGGAGACCCAGTACTTC.

This sequence joins TRBV5-1 and TRBJ2-4, with 8 bases that match TRBD1. This CDR3 is built from 16 residues. Looked up from germline, CDR1 is SGHRS and CDR2 is YFSETQ. The V segment lost 4 bases and the J segment 8 bases; nucleotides outside the gene matches: 14. The CDR3 DNA reads TGCGCCAGCAGCCTGAAATCCAGGGGGCTCGAGGACATTCAGTACTTC. The encoded protein is CASSLKSRGLEDIQYF.

This chain uses TRBV4-2 with TRBJ2-1; D might be TRBD2 (6 bases). Germline CDR1 reads LGHNA; CDR2 reads YNFKEQ. This CDR3 spans 16 amino acids. Trimming pared 0 bases from V and 5 bases from J, leaving 14 bases between. The CDR3 sequence: CASSQDGWRGHNEQFF. As DNA, the CDR3 is TGTGCCAGCAGCCAAGATGGATGGCGGGGCCACAATGAGCAGTTCTTC.